The rows below give T cell receptor beta chains drawn from one sample of a study of blood T cell repertoires in COVID-19. Sequencing was performed with immunoSEQ multiplex PCR; in TCRdb, only in-frame clones are kept and a portion is missing. This table holds around 200,000 clones, approximately 87% found once. The sample taken for sequencing was peripheral blood. These receptors were obtained from a man between 18 and 35 years old with active or convalescent COVID-19. Each CDR3 is given with its conserved first and last residue.

length	V	J	CDR3
13	TRBV12-3/TRBV12-4	TRBJ2-5	CASTLQYQETQYF
12	TRBV28	TRBJ1-6	CASSPTGSPLHF
13	TRBV28	TRBJ1-1	CASSYGRGTEAFF
15	TRBV2	TRBJ1-4	CASKQDPGGSEKLFF
16	TRBV7-6	TRBJ2-3	CASSLVAGSSTDTQYF
14	TRBV6-5	TRBJ1-5	CASRPTGGYQPQHF
14	TRBV29-1	TRBJ2-1	CASKSPGSYNEQFF
13	TRBV6-2/TRBV6-3	TRBJ1-1	CASSPETGGEAFF
17	TRBV11-2	TRBJ2-2	CASSYPSEREDTGELFF
12	TRBV30	TRBJ1-2	CAWTPAGNGYTF
13	TRBV29-1	TRBJ1-1	CSVEKQGNTEAFF
14	TRBV24-1	TRBJ2-2	CATSDRTGAWELFF
15	TRBV18	TRBJ1-2	CASSNIERGQNGYTF
15	TRBV9	TRBJ1-4	CASSVAGTNNEKLFF
19	TRBV4-3	TRBJ2-1	CASSQVVPSTSGTYNEQFF
15	TRBV7-3	TRBJ2-2	CASSPGDYYTGELFF
13	TRBV18	TRBJ1-2	CASSSGQGYGYTF
14	TRBV6-5	TRBJ1-4	CASSLTGFLAELFF
15	TRBV29-1	TRBJ1-2	CSVGSVAAAFYGYTF
11	TRBV6-5	TRBJ1-2	CASMSGGGYTF
16	TRBV21-1	TRBJ2-1	CASTRGGGDSYNEQFF
16	TRBV19	TRBJ1-5	CASSIRDRGRDQPQHF
16	TRBV7-8	TRBJ2-1	CASSLVRGQRNNEQFF
13	TRBV29-1	TRBJ2-7	CSVVPPLGHEQYF
16	TRBV19	TRBJ2-7	CASSTERTGGPYEQYF
15	TRBV27	TRBJ2-5	CASNHRLAPQETQYF
15	TRBV5-8	TRBJ1-5	CASTRRQGDDQPQHF
15	TRBV24-1	TRBJ1-4	CATILRTARQEKLFF